This record looks at one T cell receptor beta chain sequence and its context. What it binds is not known. This specimen belongs to a study of T-cell memory formation after mild COVID-19. From the 5' RACE reads, TCRdb called clonotypes with MiXCR, one entry per CDR3 protein. The sample shows some 490,000 distinct CDR3 sequences, 15% to 20% of them seen only once. Notes on the study in general: Contracting clones from day 15 to 85 had balanced CD4/CD8; later expanders favoured CD4+.

Germline-derived CDR1 and CDR2 are LGHNA and YNFKEQ. Trimming cost V 1 base and J 3 bases; bases outside gene matches: 4. The CDR3 is 16 residues long. Sequences were obtained from PBMCs or a T cell subset sorted from them (not recorded which). This TCR derives from an adult woman who had mild COVID-19 (a few samples of this study predate the infection). Cell type and time point are not known. The chain uses TRBV4-2 and TRBJ2-3, with 10 positions matching TRBD2. The CDR3 DNA sequence: TGTGCCAGCAGCCAAGCAGCGGGAGGGGGGACAGATACGCAGTATTTT. It yields the protein CASSQAAGGGTDTQYF.